The text below deals with one T cell receptor beta chain. Its antigen is currently unknown. Sequencing was performed with immunoSEQ multiplex PCR; in TCRdb, only in-frame clones are kept and a portion is missing. The repertoire holds 60,000 to 75,000 clones, with 65% to 90% as singletons. These data are taken from a study of T cell responses to AZD1222 COVID-19 vaccine. Findings of the study overall: At baseline, seropositivity was found in only 6 or 7 AZD1222 recipients. CD4 TCRs covered the whole spike, strongest at regions 160-218 and 743-854. Donor demographics were predominantly white British with a female majority; clonal diversity may be underestimated.

Trimming removed 0 bases at V and 8 bases at J, with 17 bases between. This CDR3 has 16 residues. Germline CDR1 reads SGDLS; CDR2 reads YYNGEE. This chain connects TRBV9 to TRBJ1-4; no reliable D call. This TCR came from an adult in good health. The sequencing used peripheral blood, collected on day 0 of AZD1222 vaccination. CDR3: CASSVGNSGLGEKLFF. The CDR3 DNA reads as TGTGCCAGCAGCGTAGGGAATTCGGGTCTGGGCGAAAAACTGTTTTTT.